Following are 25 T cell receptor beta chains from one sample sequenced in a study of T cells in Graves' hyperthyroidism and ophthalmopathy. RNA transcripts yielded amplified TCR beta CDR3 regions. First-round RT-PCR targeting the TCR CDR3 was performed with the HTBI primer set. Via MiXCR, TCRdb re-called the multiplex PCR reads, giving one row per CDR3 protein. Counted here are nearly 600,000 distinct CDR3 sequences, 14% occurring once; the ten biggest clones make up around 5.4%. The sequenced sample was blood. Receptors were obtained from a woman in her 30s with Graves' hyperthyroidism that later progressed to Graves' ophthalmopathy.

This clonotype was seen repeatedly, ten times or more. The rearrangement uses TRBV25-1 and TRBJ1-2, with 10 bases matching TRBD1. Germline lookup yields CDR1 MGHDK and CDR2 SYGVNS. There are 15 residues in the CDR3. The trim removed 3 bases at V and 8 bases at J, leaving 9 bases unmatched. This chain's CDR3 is CASSDGDRGLMGYTF. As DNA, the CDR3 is TGTGCCAGCAGTGACGGAGACAGGGGGCTTATGGGCTACACCTTC.

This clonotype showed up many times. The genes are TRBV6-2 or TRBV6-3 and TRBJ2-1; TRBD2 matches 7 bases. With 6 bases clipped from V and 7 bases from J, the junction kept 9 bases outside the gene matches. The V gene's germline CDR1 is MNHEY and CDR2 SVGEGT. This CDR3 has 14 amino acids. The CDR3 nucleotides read TGTGCCAGCAGAGGACTAGAGCCTCGTAATGAGCAGTTCTTC. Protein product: CASRGLEPRNEQFF.

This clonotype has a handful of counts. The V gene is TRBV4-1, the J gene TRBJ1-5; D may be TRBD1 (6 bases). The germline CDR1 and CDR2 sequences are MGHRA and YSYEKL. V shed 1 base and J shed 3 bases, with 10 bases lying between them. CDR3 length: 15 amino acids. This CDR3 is CASSQGTDPNQPQHF. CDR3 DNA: TGCGCCAGCAGCCAAGGGACAGACCCCAATCAGCCCCAGCATTTT.

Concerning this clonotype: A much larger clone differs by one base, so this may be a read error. The DNA for the CDR3 is TGTGCCACCTCGCGTGGAGGGGTCGGGACAGATACGCAGTATTTT. Translation gives CATSRGGVGTDTQYF. The chain uses TRBV6-1 and TRBJ2-3; a possible D gene is TRBD2 (6 bases). The CDR3 totals 15 residues. Trimming removed 10 bases from V and 3 bases from J, with 20 bases in between. Germline CDR1 is MNHNS and CDR2 is SASEGT.

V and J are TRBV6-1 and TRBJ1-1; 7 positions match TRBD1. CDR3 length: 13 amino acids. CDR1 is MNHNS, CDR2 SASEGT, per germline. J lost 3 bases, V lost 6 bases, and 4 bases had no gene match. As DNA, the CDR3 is TGTGCCAGCAGAGCAGGGGGAGACACTGAAGCTTTCTTT. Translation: CASRAGGDTEAFF.

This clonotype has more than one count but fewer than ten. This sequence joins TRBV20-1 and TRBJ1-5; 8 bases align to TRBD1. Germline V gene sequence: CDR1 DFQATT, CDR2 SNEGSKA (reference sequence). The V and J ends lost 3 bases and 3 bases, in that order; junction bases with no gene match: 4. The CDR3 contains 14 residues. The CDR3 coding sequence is TGCAGTGCTAGGACAGGGGTTCTCAATCAGCCCCAGCATTTT. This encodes CSARTGVLNQPQHF.

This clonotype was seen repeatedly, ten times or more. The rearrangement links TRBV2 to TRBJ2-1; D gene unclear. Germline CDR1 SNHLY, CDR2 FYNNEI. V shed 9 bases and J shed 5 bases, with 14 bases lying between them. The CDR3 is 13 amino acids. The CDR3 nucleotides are TGTGCCAGGAGCGCGAGAAGGGACAATGAGCAGTTCTTC. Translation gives CARSARRDNEQFF. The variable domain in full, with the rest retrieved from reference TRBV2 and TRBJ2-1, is EPEVTQTPSHQVTQMGQEVILRCVPISNHLYFYWYRQILGQKVEFLVSFYNNEISEKSEIFDDQFSVERPDGSNFTLKIRSTKLEDSAMYFCARSARRDNEQFFGPGTRLTVL.

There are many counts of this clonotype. The CDR3 DNA is TGTGCCAGCAGTCACCGACAGCAAACCAACTATGGCTACACCTTC. It codes for CASSHRQQTNYGYTF. V is TRBV28 and J is TRBJ1-2, with a possible D match to TRBD1 (5 bases). The germline gives CDR1 MDHEN, CDR2 SYDVKM. CDR3 length equals 15 residues. The V gene lost 5 bases and the J gene lost 2 bases, with 15 bases spanning the gap.

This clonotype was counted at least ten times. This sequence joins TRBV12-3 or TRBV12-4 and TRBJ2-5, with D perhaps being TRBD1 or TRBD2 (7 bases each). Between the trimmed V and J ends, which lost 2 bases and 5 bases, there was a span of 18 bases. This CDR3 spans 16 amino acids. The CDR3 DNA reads TGTGCCAGCAGTTTAAATTCAGGGGGAGGGGGGGAGACCCAGTACTTC. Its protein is CASSLNSGGGGETQYF.

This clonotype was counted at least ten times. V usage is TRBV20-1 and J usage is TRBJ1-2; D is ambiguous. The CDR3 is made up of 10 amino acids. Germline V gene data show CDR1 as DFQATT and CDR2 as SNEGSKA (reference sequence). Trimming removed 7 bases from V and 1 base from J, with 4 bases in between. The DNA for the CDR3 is TGCAGTGTATTTAACTATGGCTACACCTTC. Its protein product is CSVFNYGYTF.

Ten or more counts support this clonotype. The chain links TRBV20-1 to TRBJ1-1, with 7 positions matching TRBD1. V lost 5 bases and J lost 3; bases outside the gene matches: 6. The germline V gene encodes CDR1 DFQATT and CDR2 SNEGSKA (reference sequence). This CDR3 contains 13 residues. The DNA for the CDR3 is TGCAGTGCTGGCGACAGGGCCGACACTGAAGCTTTCTTT. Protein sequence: CSAGDRADTEAFF.

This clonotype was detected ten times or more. The CDR3 region has the DNA TGCAGTACGGACTCTCCCCAGAGGGATACGCAGTATTTT. As protein: CSTDSPQRDTQYF. The rearrangement uses TRBV20-1 and TRBJ2-3; tentatively, D is TRBD2 (5 bases). This CDR3 is built from 13 residues. Germline CDR1 and CDR2: DFQATT and SNEGSKA (reference sequence). Deletions cut 8 bases from V and 6 bases from J, with 18 bases between.

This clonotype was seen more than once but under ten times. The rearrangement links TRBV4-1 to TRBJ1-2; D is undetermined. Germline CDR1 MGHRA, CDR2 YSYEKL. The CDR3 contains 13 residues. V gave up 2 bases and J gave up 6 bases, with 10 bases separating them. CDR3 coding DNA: TGCGCCAGCAGCCAATCCAAAGAGGATGGCTACACCTTC. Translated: CASSQSKEDGYTF.

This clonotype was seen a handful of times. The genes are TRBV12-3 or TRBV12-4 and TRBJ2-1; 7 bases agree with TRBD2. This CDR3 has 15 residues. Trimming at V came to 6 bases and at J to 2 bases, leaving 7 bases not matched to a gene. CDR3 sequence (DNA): TGTGCCAGCAGGGGGGAGGGTTTACCCTACAATGAGCAGTTCTTC. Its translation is CASRGEGLPYNEQFF.

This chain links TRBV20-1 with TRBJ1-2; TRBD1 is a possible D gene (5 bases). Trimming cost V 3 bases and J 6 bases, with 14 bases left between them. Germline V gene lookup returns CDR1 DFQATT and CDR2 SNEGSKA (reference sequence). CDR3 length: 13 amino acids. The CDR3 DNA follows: TGCAGTGCTAGGCCCCGGGACGCCCATGGCTACACCTTC. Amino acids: CSARPRDAHGYTF.

CDR3 region: CASSQEGTVPNSPLHF. The CDR3 DNA follows: TGCGCCAGCAGCCAAGAAGGAACGGTCCCCAATTCACCCCTCCACTTT. This chain uses TRBV4-3 with TRBJ1-6, with no clear D. Germline CDR1 LGHNA, CDR2 YSLEER. The CDR3 loop spans 16 amino acids. V lost 0 bases, J lost 7 bases, and 13 bases lay in between.

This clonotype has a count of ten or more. The CDR3 here is CSAGGTGDTEAFF. The CDR3, as DNA: TGCAGTGCTGGCGGGACAGGGGACACTGAAGCTTTCTTT. The rearrangement links TRBV20-1 to TRBJ1-1; TRBD1 matches 10 bases. Germline V gene lookup returns CDR1 DFQATT and CDR2 SNEGSKA (reference sequence). Germline trimming cut 5 bases from V and 3 bases from J; bases unmatched to any gene: 3. The CDR3 consists of 13 residues.

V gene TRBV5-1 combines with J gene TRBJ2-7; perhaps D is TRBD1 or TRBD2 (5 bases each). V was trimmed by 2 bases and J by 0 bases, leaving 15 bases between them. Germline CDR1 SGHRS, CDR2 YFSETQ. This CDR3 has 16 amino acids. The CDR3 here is CASSFQGEGGSYEQYF. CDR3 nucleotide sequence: TGCGCCAGCAGCTTCCAGGGTGAGGGTGGCTCCTACGAGCAGTACTTC.

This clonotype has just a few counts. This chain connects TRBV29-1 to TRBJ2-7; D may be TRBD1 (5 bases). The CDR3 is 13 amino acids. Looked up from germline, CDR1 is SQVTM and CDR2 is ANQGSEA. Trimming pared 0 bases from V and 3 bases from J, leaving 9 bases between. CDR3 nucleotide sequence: TGCAGCGTTGAAGAAGGACAATTCTACGAGCAGTACTTC. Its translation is CSVEEGQFYEQYF.

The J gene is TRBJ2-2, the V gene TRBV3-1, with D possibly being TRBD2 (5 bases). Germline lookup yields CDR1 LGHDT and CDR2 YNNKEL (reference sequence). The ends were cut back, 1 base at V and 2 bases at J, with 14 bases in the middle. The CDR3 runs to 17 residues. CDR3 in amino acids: CASSQGLPGSNTGELFF. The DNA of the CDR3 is TGTGCCAGCAGCCAAGGGTTGCCGGGATCAAACACCGGGGAGCTGTTTTTT.

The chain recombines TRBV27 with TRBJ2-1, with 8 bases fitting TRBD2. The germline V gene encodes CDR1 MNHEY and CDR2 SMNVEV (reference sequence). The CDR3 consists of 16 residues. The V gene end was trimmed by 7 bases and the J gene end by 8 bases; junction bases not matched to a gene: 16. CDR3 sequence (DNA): TGTGCCAGCATCGATGGAGGAGCGGGAGCCTTACATGAGCAGTTCTTC. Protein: CASIDGGAGALHEQFF.

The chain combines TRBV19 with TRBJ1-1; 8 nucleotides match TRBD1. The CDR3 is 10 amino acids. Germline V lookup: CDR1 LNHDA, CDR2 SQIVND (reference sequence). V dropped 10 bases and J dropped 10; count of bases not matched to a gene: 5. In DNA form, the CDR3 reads TGTGCCACCGCACAGGGGGGAGCTTTCTTT. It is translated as CATAQGGAFF.

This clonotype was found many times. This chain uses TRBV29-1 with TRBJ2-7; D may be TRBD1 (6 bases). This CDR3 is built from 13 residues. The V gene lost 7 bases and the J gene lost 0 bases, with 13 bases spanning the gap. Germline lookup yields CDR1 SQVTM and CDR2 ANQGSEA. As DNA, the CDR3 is TGCAGCGCCCGGGACACTTACTCCTACGAGCAGTACTTC. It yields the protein CSARDTYSYEQYF.

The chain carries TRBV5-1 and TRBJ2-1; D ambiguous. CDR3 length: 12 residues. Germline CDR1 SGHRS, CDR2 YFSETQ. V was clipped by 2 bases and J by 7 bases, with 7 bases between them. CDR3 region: CASSFGSNEQFF. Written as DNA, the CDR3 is TGCGCCAGCAGCTTTGGGTCAAATGAGCAGTTCTTC.

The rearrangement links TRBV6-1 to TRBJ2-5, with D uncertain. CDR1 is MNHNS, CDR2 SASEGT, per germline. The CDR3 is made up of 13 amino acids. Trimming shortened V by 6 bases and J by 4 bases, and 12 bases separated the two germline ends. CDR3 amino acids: CASRSSMGETQYF. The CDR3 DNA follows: TGTGCCAGCAGGAGCTCGATGGGAGAGACCCAGTACTTC.